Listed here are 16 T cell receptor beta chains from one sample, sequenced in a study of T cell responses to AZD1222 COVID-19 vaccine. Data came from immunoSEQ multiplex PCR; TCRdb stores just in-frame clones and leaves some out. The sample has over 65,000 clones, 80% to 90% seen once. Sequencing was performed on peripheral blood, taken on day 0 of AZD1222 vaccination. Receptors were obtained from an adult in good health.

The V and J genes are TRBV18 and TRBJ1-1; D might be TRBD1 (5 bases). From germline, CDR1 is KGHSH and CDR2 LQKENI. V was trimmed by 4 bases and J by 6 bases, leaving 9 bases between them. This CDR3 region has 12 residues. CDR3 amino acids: CASSRGDSEAFF. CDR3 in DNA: TGTGCCAGCTCACGAGGGGACTCTGAAGCTTTCTTT.

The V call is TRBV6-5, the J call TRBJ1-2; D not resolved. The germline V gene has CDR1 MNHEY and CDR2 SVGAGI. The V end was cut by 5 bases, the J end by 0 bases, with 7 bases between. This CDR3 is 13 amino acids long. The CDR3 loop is CASSHPTNYGYTF. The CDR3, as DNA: TGTGCCAGCAGTCACCCGACTAACTATGGCTACACCTTC.

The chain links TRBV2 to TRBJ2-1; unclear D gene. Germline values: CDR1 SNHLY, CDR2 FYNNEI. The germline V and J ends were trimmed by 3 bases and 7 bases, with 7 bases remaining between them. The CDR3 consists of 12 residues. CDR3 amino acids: CASSDPGNEQFF. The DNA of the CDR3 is TGTGCCAGCAGTGACCCCGGGAATGAGCAGTTCTTC. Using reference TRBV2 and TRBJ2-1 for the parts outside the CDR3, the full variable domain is EPEVTQTPSHQVTQMGQEVILRCVPISNHLYFYWYRQILGQKVEFLVSFYNNEISEKSEIFDDQFSVERPDGSNFTLKIRSTKLEDSAMYFCASSDPGNEQFFGPGTRLTVL.

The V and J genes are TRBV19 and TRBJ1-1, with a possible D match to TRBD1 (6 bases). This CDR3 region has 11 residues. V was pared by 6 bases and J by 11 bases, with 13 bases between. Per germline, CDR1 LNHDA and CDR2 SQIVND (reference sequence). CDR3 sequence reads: CASSPGQRAFF. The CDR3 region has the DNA TGTGCCAGTAGCCCAGGACAGAGGGCTTTCTTT.

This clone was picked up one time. The CDR3 spells CASSARFNQPQHF. CDR3 DNA sequence: TGCGCCAGCAGTGCCCGCTTCAATCAGCCCCAGCATTTT. J is TRBJ1-5 and V is TRBV10-2; D not resolved. Trimming stripped 4 bases from V and 3 bases from J, with 7 bases between. The CDR3 consists of 13 residues. In germline, CDR1 is WSHSY, CDR2 SAAADI.

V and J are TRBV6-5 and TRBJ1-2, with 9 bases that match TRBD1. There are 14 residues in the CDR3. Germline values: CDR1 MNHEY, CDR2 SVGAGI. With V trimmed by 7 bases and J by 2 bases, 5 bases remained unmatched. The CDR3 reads CASMRQGGNYGYTF. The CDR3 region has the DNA TGTGCCAGCATGAGACAGGGGGGGAACTATGGCTACACCTTC.

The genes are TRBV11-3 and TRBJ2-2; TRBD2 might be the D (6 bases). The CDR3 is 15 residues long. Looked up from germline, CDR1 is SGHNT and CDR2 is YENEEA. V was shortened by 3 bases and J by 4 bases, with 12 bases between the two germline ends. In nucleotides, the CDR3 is TGTGCCAGCAGCTTCGGGGGTCAGTTCACCGGGGAGCTGTTTTTT. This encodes CASSFGGQFTGELFF.

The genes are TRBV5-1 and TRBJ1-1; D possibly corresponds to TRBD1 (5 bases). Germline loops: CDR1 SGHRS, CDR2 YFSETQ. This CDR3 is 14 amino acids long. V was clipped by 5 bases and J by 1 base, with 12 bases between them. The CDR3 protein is CASSSVGGNTEAFF. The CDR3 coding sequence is TGCGCCAGCAGTTCCGTTGGGGGGAACACTGAAGCTTTCTTT. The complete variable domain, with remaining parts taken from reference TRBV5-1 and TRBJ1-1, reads KAGVTQTPRYLIKTRGQQVTLSCSPISGHRSVSWYQQTPGQGLQFLFEYFSETQRNKGNFPGRFSGRQFSNSRSEMNVSTLELGDSALYLCASSSVGGNTEAFFGQGTRLTVV.

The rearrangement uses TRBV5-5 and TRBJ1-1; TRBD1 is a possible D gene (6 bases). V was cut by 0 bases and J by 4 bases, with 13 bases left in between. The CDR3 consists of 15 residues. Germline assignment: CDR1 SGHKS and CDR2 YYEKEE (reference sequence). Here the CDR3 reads CASSLVGGRGTEAFF. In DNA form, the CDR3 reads TGTGCCAGCAGCTTGGTGGGGGGCAGGGGCACTGAAGCTTTCTTT.

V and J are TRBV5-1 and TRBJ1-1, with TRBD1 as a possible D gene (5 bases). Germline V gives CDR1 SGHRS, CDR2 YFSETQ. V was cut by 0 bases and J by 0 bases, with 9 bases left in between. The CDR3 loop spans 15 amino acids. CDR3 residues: CASSLAPGMNTEAFF. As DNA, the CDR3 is TGCGCCAGCAGCTTGGCCCCAGGGATGAACACTGAAGCTTTCTTT.

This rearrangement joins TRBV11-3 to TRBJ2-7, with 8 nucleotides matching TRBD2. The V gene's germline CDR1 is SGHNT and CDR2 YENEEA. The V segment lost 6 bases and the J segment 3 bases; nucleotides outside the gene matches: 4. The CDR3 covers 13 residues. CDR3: CASSVAGSYEQYF. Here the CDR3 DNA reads TGTGCCAGCAGTGTAGCGGGAAGCTACGAGCAGTACTTC.

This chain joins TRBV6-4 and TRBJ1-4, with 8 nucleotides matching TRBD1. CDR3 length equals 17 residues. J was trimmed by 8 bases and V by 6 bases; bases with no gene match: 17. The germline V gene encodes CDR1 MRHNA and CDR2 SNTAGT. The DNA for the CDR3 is TGTGCCAGCAGCCTCCTTACCGCCAGGGGGCTAGGGGAAAAACTGTTTTTT. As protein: CASSLLTARGLGEKLFF.

The CDR3 nucleotides are TGTGCCAGCAGCTTACCGACGGGTTCAGGGGCCAACGTCCTGACTTTC. This translates into CASSLPTGSGANVLTF. The rearrangement joins TRBV11-3 to TRBJ2-6, with D unresolved. V was trimmed by 2 bases and J by 4 bases, leaving 12 bases between them. In germline, CDR1 is SGHNT, CDR2 YENEEA. This CDR3 region has 16 residues.

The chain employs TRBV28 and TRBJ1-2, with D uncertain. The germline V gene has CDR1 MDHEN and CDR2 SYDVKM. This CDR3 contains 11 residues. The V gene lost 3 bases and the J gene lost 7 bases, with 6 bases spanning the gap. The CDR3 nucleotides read TGTGCCAGCAGTTTCTCGTCTGGCTACACCTTC. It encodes CASSFSSGYTF.

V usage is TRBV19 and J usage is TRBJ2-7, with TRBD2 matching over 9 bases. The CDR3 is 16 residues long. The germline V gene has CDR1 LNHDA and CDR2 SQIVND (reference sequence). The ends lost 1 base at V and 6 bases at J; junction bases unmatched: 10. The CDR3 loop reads CASSIGTSANLGEQYF. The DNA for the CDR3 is TGTGCCAGTAGTATAGGGACTAGCGCCAACCTGGGCGAGCAGTACTTC.

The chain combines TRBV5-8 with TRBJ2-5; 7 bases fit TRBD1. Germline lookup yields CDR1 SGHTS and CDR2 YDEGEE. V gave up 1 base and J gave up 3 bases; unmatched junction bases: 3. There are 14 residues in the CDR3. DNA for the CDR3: TGTGCCAGCAGCTTGACAGGGGTTAAAGAGACCCAGTACTTC. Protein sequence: CASSLTGVKETQYF.